The source of this TCR beta chain is a study of siplizumab effects on memory and regulatory T cells. V lost 2 bases, J lost 9 bases, and 4 bases stayed unmatched. Germline V gives CDR1 MNHEY, CDR2 SMNVEV (reference sequence). The CDR3 contains 14 residues. TCRdb keeps only in-frame clones here, not all; method: immunoSEQ multiplex PCR. The table shows approximately 100,000 clones, with about 90% occurring only once. Sequencing input: CD4+ T cells sorted from blood. The chain joins TRBV27 to TRBJ2-1; 10 nucleotides match TRBD2. This receptor was obtained from a human donor in good health. Some clones in this sample may be carry-over from other donors' samples. CDR3 sequence reads: CASSLGLAGVEQFF. The CDR3 DNA sequence: TGTGCCAGCAGTTTAGGGCTAGCGGGAGTTGAGCAGTTCTTC.